This entry features one T cell receptor beta chain sequence. This record belongs to a study of T cell responses to AZD1222 COVID-19 vaccine. The table came from immunoSEQ multiplex PCR; TCRdb's copy has only in-frame clones and leaves some out. The table has approximately 200,000 clones, almost 90% seen once; the top ten hold 7.7%. Germline values: CDR1 SGHKS, CDR2 YYEKEE (reference sequence). Trimming removed 4 bases from V and 3 bases from J; junction bases left unmatched: 3. The CDR3 covers 15 residues. The sequence came from an adult in good health. Here the sequenced sample was peripheral blood, taken on day 0 of AZD1222 vaccination. The chain links TRBV5-5 to TRBJ2-3; 12 positions agree with TRBD2. CDR3: CASSPGLAGTDTQYF. The DNA for the CDR3 is TGTGCCAGCAGCCCAGGACTAGCGGGGACAGATACGCAGTATTTT.